The rows below give T cell receptor beta chains drawn from one sample of a study of cytomegalovirus exposure and HLA in healthy donors. Measured with immunoSEQ multiplex PCR; TCRdb has only the in-frame clones, and not every one. The sample carries 200,000 or so clones, 82% recorded once. The sample consisted of PBMCs. The receptors shown here come from a woman between 18 and 29 years old in good health and CMV-seronegative. Both conserved end residues are part of each CDR3. A D gene is named only where the DNA matches it firmly. For some rows the clone size is stated as once, few or many, or as a class when expanded; others skip it.

TRBV5-1	TRBD1	15	TRBJ1-1	-	CASSIPGQGRTEAFF	TGCGCCAGCAGCATACCGGGACAGGGGAGGACTGAAGCTTTCTTT
TRBV29-1	-	13	TRBJ2-1	-	CSVEGTDYNEQFF	TGCAGCGTTGAAGGGACAGACTACAATGAGCAGTTCTTC
TRBV18	-	15	TRBJ2-7	-	CASSPGHGSSYEQYF	TGTGCCAGCTCACCAGGACACGGCAGCTCCTACGAGCAGTACTTC
TRBV19	-	14	TRBJ1-5	-	CASQFDRSNQPQHF	TGTGCCAGTCAGTTTGACAGGAGTAATCAGCCCCAGCATTTT
TRBV10-1	TRBD1	14	TRBJ2-1	-	CASSEGRGFNEQFF	TGCGCCAGCAGTGAAGGCAGGGGGTTCAATGAGCAGTTCTTC
TRBV14	-	12	TRBJ1-2	-	CASSQGLRGYTF	TGTGCCAGCAGCCAAGGGTTGCGGGGCTACACCTTC
TRBV7-2	-	15	TRBJ1-1	once	CASSLRRRVDTEAFF	TGTGCCAGCAGCTTACGGCGGCGGGTGGACACTGAAGCTTTCTTT
TRBV5-8	TRBD1	17	TRBJ2-1	-	CASSLASGTGTYNEQFF	TGTGCCAGCAGCTTGGCCTCCGGGACAGGAACCTACAATGAGCAGTTCTTC
TRBV7-6	-	15	TRBJ2-1	-	CASSLTSTSYNEQFF	TGTGCCAGCAGCTTAACATCCACCTCCTACAATGAGCAGTTCTTC
TRBV6-1	TRBD1	16	TRBJ2-3	-	CASSETPRGPVHTQYF	TGTGCCAGCAGTGAAACCCCCAGGGGGCCTGTTCATACGCAGTATTTT
TRBV7-6	-	14	TRBJ2-5	-	CASNEAALEETQYF	TGTGCCAGCAATGAGGCGGCGCTTGAAGAGACCCAGTACTTC
TRBV29-1	TRBD1	11	TRBJ2-7	-	CSVGQGREQYF	TGCAGCGTCGGACAGGGTCGGGAGCAGTACTTC
TRBV19	-	14	TRBJ2-2	-	CASSYGGDTGELFF	TGTGCCAGTAGTTATGGCGGGGACACCGGGGAGCTGTTTTTT
TRBV11-2	-	12	TRBJ2-7	-	CAASRGSYEQYF	TGTGCAGCTAGCCGGGGCTCCTACGAGCAGTACTTC
TRBV2	-	14	TRBJ2-1	once	CASSKAETYNEQFF	TGTGCCAGCAGTAAAGCCGAGACCTACAATGAGCAGTTCTTC
TRBV7-3	TRBD1	17	TRBJ2-7	-	CASSPTGTGRISYEQYF	TGTGCCAGCAGCCCTACCGGGACAGGAAGAATATCCTACGAGCAGTACTTC
TRBV7-6	-	15	TRBJ2-1	few	CASSNSGTSYNEQFF	TGTGCCAGCAGTAATAGCGGTACTTCCTACAATGAGCAGTTCTTC
TRBV11-1	-	13	TRBJ2-4	-	CASSAGAKNIQYF	TGTGCCAGCAGCGCCGGAGCCAAAAACATTCAGTACTTC
TRBV6-1	-	15	TRBJ2-1	-	CASSDQAGNYNEQFF	TGTGCCAGCAGTGACCAGGCAGGGAACTACAATGAGCAGTTCTTC
TRBV9	-	13	TRBJ2-1	-	CASSEGGRAEQFF	TGTGCCAGCAGCGAGGGGGGGAGGGCGGAGCAGTTCTTC
TRBV6-1	-	16	TRBJ1-1	-	CASSVLGQYVNTEAFF	TGTGCCAGCAGTGTCCTGGGGCAGTACGTGAACACTGAAGCTTTCTTT
TRBV10-3	TRBD2	15	TRBJ2-7	-	CAISGGTSGRYEQYF	TGTGCCATCAGTGGTGGGACTAGCGGGCGTTACGAGCAGTACTTC
TRBV6-1	-	14	TRBJ1-1	few	CASSEVGGNTEAFF	TGTGCCAGCAGTGAAGTCGGTGGGAACACTGAAGCTTTCTTT
TRBV27	TRBD1	15	TRBJ2-7	-	CASSSQGDRAYEQYF	TGTGCCAGCAGTTCCCAAGGGGACAGGGCTTACGAGCAGTACTTC
TRBV15	-	14	TRBJ2-7	-	CATSRDISSYEQYF	TGTGCCACCAGCAGAGATATCTCTTCCTACGAGCAGTACTTC